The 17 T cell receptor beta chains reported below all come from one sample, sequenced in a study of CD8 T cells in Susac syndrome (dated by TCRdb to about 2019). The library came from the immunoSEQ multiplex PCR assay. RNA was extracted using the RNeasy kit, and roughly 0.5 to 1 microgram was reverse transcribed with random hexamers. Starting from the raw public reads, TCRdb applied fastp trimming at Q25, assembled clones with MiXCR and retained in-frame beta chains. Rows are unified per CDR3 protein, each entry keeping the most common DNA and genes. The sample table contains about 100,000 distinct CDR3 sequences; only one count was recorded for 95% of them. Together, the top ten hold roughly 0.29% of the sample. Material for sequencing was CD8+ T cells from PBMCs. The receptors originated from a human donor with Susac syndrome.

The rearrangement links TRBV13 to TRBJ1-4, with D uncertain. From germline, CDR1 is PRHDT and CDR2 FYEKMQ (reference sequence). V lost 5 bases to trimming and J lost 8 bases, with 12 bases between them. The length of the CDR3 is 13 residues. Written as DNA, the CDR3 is TGTGCCAGCAGCGTCGGACGGGGAGAAAAACTGTTTTTT. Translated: CASSVGRGEKLFF.

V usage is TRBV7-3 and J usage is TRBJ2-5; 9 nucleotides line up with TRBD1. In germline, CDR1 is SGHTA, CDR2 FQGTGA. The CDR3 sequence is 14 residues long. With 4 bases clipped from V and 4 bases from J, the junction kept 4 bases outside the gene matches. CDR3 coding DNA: TGTGCCAGCAGCTCGGGACAGGGTGGAGAGACCCAGTACTTC. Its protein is CASSSGQGGETQYF.

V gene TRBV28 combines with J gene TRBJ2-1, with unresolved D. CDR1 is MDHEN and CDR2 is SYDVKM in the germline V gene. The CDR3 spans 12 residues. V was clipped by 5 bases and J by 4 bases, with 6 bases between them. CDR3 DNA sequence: TGTGCCAGCAGTGCTGAATACAATGAGCAGTTCTTC. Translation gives CASSAEYNEQFF.

CDR3 sequence (DNA): TGTGCCAGCAGTGTCAACGGAGCCTATGGCTACACCTTC. As protein: CASSVNGAYGYTF. The chain has TRBV27 and TRBJ1-2; unclear D gene. Germline loops: CDR1 MNHEY, CDR2 SMNVEV (reference sequence). The CDR3 extends over 13 amino acids. With 5 bases removed from V and 4 bases from J, the gap between germline ends came to 11 bases.

CDR3 amino acids: CASSGMEGRNTEAFF. The CDR3 coding sequence is TGTGCCAGCAGCGGAATGGAGGGGAGAAACACTGAAGCTTTCTTT. The V and J genes are TRBV5-6 and TRBJ1-1, with D maybe TRBD1 (5 bases). Trimming shortened V by 4 bases and J by 2 bases, and 15 bases separated the two germline ends. The CDR3 runs to 15 residues. The germline V gene encodes CDR1 SGHDT and CDR2 YYEEEE.

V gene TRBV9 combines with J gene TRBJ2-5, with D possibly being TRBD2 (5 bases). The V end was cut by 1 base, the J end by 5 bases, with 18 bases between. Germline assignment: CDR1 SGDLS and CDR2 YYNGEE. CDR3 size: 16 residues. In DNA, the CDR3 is TGTGCCAGCAGCGTATCTGGCGACGGGGTGGGCGAGACCCAGTACTTC. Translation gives CASSVSGDGVGETQYF.

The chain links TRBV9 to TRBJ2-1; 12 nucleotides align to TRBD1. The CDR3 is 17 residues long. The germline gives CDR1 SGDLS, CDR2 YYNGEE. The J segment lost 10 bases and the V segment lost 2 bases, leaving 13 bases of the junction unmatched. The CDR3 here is CASSVRPGTGGLEEQFF. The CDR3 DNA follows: TGTGCCAGCAGCGTGCGTCCCGGGACAGGGGGCCTAGAGGAGCAGTTCTTC.

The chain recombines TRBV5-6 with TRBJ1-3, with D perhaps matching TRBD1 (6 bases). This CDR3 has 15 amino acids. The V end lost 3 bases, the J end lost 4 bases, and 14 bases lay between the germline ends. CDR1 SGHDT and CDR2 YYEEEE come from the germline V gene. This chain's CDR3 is CASSSGTSSGNTIYF. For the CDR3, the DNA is TGTGCCAGCAGCTCCGGGACATCGAGCGGAAACACCATATATTTT.

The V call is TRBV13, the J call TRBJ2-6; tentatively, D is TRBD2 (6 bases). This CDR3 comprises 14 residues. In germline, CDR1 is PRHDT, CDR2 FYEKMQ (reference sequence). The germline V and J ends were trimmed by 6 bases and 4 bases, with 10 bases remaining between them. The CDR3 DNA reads TGTGCCAGCAGATTTGGAGGGGGGGCCAACGTCCTGACTTTC. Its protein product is CASRFGGGANVLTF.

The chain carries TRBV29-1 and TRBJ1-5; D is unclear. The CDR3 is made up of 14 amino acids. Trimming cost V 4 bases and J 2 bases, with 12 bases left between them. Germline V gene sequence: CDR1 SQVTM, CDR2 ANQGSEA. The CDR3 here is CSVVYGLGNQPQHF. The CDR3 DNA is TGCAGCGTTGTGTATGGTCTTGGCAATCAGCCCCAGCATTTT.

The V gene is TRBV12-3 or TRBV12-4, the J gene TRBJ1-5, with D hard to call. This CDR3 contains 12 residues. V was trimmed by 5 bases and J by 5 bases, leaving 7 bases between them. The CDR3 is CASSGGYQPQHF. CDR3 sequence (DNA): TGTGCCAGCAGTGGAGGGTATCAGCCCCAGCATTTT.

As DNA, the CDR3 is TGTGCCAGCAGCTTGGGAGAGGGGCTATACACCGGGGAGCTGTTTTTT. Amino acids: CASSLGEGLYTGELFF. V is TRBV5-4 and J is TRBJ2-2; D tentatively fits TRBD1 or TRBD2 (5 bases each). The CDR3 has 16 amino acids. The germline V and J ends were trimmed by 0 bases and 3 bases, with 12 bases remaining between them. The germline V gene encodes CDR1 SGHNT and CDR2 YYREEE (reference sequence).

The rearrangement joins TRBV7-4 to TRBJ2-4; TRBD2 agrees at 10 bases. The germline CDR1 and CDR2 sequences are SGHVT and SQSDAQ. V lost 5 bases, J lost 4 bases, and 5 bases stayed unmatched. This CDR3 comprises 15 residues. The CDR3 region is CASSQSGRGKNIQYF. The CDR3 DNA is TGTGCCAGCAGCCAAAGCGGGAGGGGAAAAAACATTCAGTACTTC.

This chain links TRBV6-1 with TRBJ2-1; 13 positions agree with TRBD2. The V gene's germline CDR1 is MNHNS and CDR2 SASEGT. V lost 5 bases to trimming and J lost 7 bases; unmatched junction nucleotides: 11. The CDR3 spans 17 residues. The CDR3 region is CASSYASLAGGKNEQFF. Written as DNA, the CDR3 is TGTGCCAGCAGTTACGCTTCACTAGCGGGGGGGAAAAATGAGCAGTTCTTC.

This CDR3 reads CASSQVNREAFF. The CDR3 nucleotides read TGTGCCAGCAGCCAAGTTAACAGGGAAGCTTTCTTT. The V and J genes are TRBV14 and TRBJ1-1, with a weak D call TRBD1 (5 bases). CDR3 length: 12 amino acids. V lost 1 base and J 8 bases, leaving 8 bases between the germline ends. CDR1 and CDR2 (germline): SGHDN, FVKESK.

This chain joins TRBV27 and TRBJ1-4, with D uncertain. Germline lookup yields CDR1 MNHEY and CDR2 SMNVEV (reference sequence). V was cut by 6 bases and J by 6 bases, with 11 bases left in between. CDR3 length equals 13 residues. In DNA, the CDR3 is TGTGCCAGCAGCCGGGTGACCTATGAAAAACTGTTTTTT. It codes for CASSRVTYEKLFF.

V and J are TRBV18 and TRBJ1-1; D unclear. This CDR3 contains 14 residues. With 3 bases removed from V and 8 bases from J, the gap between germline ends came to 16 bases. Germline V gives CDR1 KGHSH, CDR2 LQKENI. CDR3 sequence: CASSPSGNTREAFF. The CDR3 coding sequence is TGTGCCAGCTCACCCTCCGGGAATACAAGAGAAGCTTTCTTT.